This passage covers 27 T cell receptor beta chains from one sample sequenced in a study of cytomegalovirus exposure and HLA in healthy donors. The PCR employed 60 Vbeta primers together with 13 Jbeta primers. The data were produced by immunoSEQ multiplex PCR, yet TCRdb's version contains in-frame clones alone and is incomplete. The sample yields fewer than 250,000 clones, roughly 77% seen once. The sequenced material came from PBMCs. Source of these receptors: a woman aged 25 to 45 in good health and CMV-seropositive.

The V gene is TRBV28, the J gene TRBJ2-7; TRBD1 matches 8 bases. Germline CDR1 and CDR2: MDHEN and SYDVKM. CDR3 length: 12 amino acids. V shed 8 bases, J shed 2 bases, and the junction held 2 bases outside the gene matches. This CDR3 reads CASGTGPYEQYF. The CDR3, as DNA: TGTGCCAGCGGGACAGGACCCTACGAGCAGTACTTC.

The rearrangement joins TRBV11-2 to TRBJ2-7; possible D gene TRBD2, 5 bases. The germline gives CDR1 SGHAT, CDR2 FQNNGV. V lost 5 bases to trimming and J lost 6 bases, with 17 bases between them. The CDR3 totals 14 residues. As DNA, the CDR3 is TGTGCCAGCAGCCGGAGGCCCCCGGGCTCCGAGCAGTACTTC. Residues: CASSRRPPGSEQYF.

The V call is TRBV5-6, the J call TRBJ2-7; TRBD2 is a possible D gene (6 bases). Trimming took 1 base from V and 5 from J, leaving 10 bases between them. This CDR3 is built from 13 residues. CDR1 SGHDT and CDR2 YYEEEE come from the germline V gene. CDR3 coding DNA: TGTGCCAGCAGCTTGACCGGGAGCCACGAGCAGTACTTC. Its translation is CASSLTGSHEQYF.

This sequence joins TRBV27 and TRBJ1-5, with TRBD1 as a possible D gene (5 bases). The germline V gene has CDR1 MNHEY and CDR2 SMNVEV (reference sequence). V was cut by 6 bases and J by 2 bases, with 11 bases left in between. This CDR3 region has 14 residues. The CDR3 nucleotides read TGTGCCAGCAGCCAAAGGGGTGGCAATCAGCCCCAGCATTTT. Translating gives CASSQRGGNQPQHF.

This chain links TRBV7-2 with TRBJ2-3; maybe TRBD1 (6 bases). V gave up 6 bases and J gave up 0 bases, with 16 bases separating them. This CDR3 region has 16 residues. Germline values: CDR1 SGHTA, CDR2 FQGNSA. Here the CDR3 DNA reads TGTGCCAGCAGTCTTAACAGGGCTCCTAGCACAGATACGCAGTATTTT. Its translation: CASSLNRAPSTDTQYF.

Turning to this clone: At one boundary the junction diverges from the germline segment, which might be a read error. V usage is TRBV6-1 and J usage is TRBJ1-1; D gene unclear. CDR3 size: 15 residues. Germline V CDR1 and CDR2: MNHNS, SASEGT. The CDR3 loop is CACSEDTPRNTEAFF. CDR3 nucleotide sequence: TGTGCCTGCAGTGAAGACACCCCCAGGAACACTGAAGCTTTCTTT.

J is TRBJ1-1 and V is TRBV2; D may be TRBD1 (5 bases). The CDR3 extends over 14 amino acids. Trimming pared 1 base from V and 5 bases from J, leaving 11 bases between. Germline V gives CDR1 SNHLY, CDR2 FYNNEI. CDR3 coding DNA: TGTGCCAGCAGTGAAGTGGGGCTTGGGACTGAAGCTTTCTTT. The encoded protein is CASSEVGLGTEAFF.

This chain links TRBV4-1 with TRBJ2-7; tentatively, D is TRBD1 (6 bases). In germline, CDR1 is MGHRA, CDR2 YSYEKL. V shed 0 bases and J shed 0 bases, with 12 bases lying between them. The length of the CDR3 is 16 residues. The CDR3 sequence: CASSQDRQARSYEQYF. The DNA of the CDR3 is TGCGCCAGCAGCCAAGATAGACAGGCCCGCTCCTACGAGCAGTACTTC.

The chain is built from TRBV28 and TRBJ1-5, with 7 bases that match TRBD1. With 5 bases clipped from V and 1 base from J, the junction kept 8 bases outside the gene matches. Germline V lookup: CDR1 MDHEN, CDR2 SYDVKM. The CDR3 covers 16 residues. The CDR3 is CASSPRTGRSNQPQHF. As DNA, the CDR3 is TGTGCCAGCAGTCCCCGGACAGGTCGAAGCAATCAGCCCCAGCATTTT.

Concerning this clone: The junction does not match germline at one end; this may be a read error. The J gene is TRBJ2-2, the V gene TRBV7-7; a possible D gene is TRBD1 (6 bases). The germline V gene has CDR1 SSHAT and CDR2 FNYEAQ (reference sequence). This CDR3 region has 14 residues. CDR3 DNA sequence: TGTGCTAGCAGCGCAAGAACAGGGACCGGGGAGCTGTTTTTT. Translation: CASSARTGTGELFF.

V gene TRBV5-1 combines with J gene TRBJ2-7, with 14 bases aligning to TRBD2. The J segment lost 6 bases and the V segment lost 3 bases, leaving 5 bases of the junction unmatched. The length of the CDR3 is 15 residues. The germline gives CDR1 SGHRS, CDR2 YFSETQ. CDR3 protein: CASSSGLAGVSEQYF. CDR3 DNA: TGCGCCAGCAGCTCGGGACTAGCGGGAGTCAGCGAGCAGTACTTC.

There are a few counts of this clone. The chain combines TRBV11-3 with TRBJ2-2, with 12 bases that match TRBD2. With 1 base clipped from V and 7 bases from J, the junction kept 4 bases outside the gene matches. This CDR3 comprises 16 residues. Germline V lookup: CDR1 SGHNT, CDR2 YENEEA. CDR3 sequence reads: CASSLGTSGTDGELFF. CDR3 nucleotide sequence: TGTGCCAGCAGCTTAGGGACTAGCGGGACGGACGGGGAGCTGTTTTTT.

The V and J genes are TRBV10-2 and TRBJ1-1; the D is unclear. The length of the CDR3 is 14 residues. Trimming took off 6 bases at V and 3 bases at J, with 14 bases between the two ends. The germline V gene has CDR1 WSHSY and CDR2 SAAADI. The CDR3 reads CASRRWEGHTEAFF. The CDR3 DNA reads TGCGCCAGCAGGCGATGGGAGGGTCACACTGAAGCTTTCTTT.

The chain links TRBV5-1 to TRBJ2-5; a possible D gene is TRBD1 (7 bases). This CDR3 has 15 amino acids. V was clipped by 3 bases and J by 11 bases, with 23 bases between them. Per germline, CDR1 SGHRS and CDR2 YFSETQ. This CDR3 reads CASSSGAGQIGEQYF. The DNA of the CDR3 is TGCGCCAGCAGCTCCGGCGCGGGACAGATTGGGGAGCAGTACTTC.

The V gene is TRBV19, the J gene TRBJ2-2, with D uncertain. Per the germline V gene, CDR1 is LNHDA and CDR2 is SQIVND (reference sequence). Trimming left V 8 bases short and J 4 bases short, with 8 bases between. This CDR3 is 12 amino acids long. The CDR3 nucleotides read TGTGCCAGTTCATACGGCACCGGGGAGCTGTTTTTT. Protein product: CASSYGTGELFF.

The rearrangement joins TRBV14 to TRBJ1-6; D uncertain. The CDR3 is made up of 14 amino acids. V was trimmed by 0 bases and J by 7 bases, leaving 7 bases between them. Germline V gene sequence: CDR1 SGHDN, CDR2 FVKESK. CDR3: CASSQDLGNSPLHF. The DNA of the CDR3 is TGTGCCAGCAGCCAAGATCTCGGGAATTCACCCCTCCACTTT.

The rearrangement uses TRBV27 and TRBJ1-2; D unclear. CDR3 size: 14 residues. V gave up 0 bases and J gave up 4 bases, with 9 bases separating them. Germline V lookup: CDR1 MNHEY, CDR2 SMNVEV (reference sequence). The CDR3 nucleotides read TGTGCCAGCAGTTTATCGTCCGGTTTCTATGGCTACACCTTC. This sequence encodes CASSLSSGFYGYTF.

A single count supports this clone. The chain has TRBV6-4 and TRBJ2-2; no clear D. CDR1 is MRHNA, CDR2 SNTAGT, per germline. The ends were cut back, 5 bases at V and 4 bases at J, with 8 bases in the middle. This CDR3 spans 13 amino acids. Here the CDR3 reads CASSLGPTGELFF. CDR3 bases: TGTGCCAGCAGTCTTGGGCCCACCGGGGAGCTGTTTTTT.

This clone was found a few times. The genes are TRBV11-2 and TRBJ2-7; 7 nucleotides align to TRBD2. Germline trimming cut 6 bases from V and 3 bases from J; bases unmatched to any gene: 8. CDR3 length equals 14 residues. The germline CDR1 and CDR2 sequences are SGHAT and FQNNGV. CDR3 sequence: CASRRASGSYEQYF. CDR3 nucleotides: TGTGCCAGCAGAAGGGCTAGCGGAAGCTACGAGCAGTACTTC. Drawing the rest from reference TRBV11-2 and TRBJ2-7, the complete variable domain is EAGVAQSPRYKIIEKRQSVAFWCNPISGHATLYWYQQILGQGPKLLIQFQNNGVVDDSQLPKDRFSAERLKGVDSTLKIQPAKLEDSAVYLCASRRASGSYEQYFGPGTRLTVT.

The V gene is TRBV27, the J gene TRBJ1-2, with 8 bases fitting TRBD1. This CDR3 has 15 residues. From germline, CDR1 is MNHEY and CDR2 SMNVEV (reference sequence). V dropped 5 bases and J dropped 3; count of bases not matched to a gene: 8. This CDR3 reads CASSTVPGGHYGYTF. Here the CDR3 DNA reads TGTGCCAGCAGTACGGTACCAGGGGGCCACTATGGCTACACCTTC.

The chain has TRBV28 and TRBJ2-6, with 7 nucleotides matching TRBD1. V gave up 3 bases and J gave up 0 bases; unmatched junction bases: 5. CDR3 length: 17 residues. Germline CDR1 MDHEN, CDR2 SYDVKM. CDR3 region: CASSLWQGDSGANVLTF. DNA of the CDR3: TGTGCCAGCAGTTTGTGGCAGGGGGACTCTGGGGCCAACGTCCTGACTTTC.

A few counts support this clone. This chain joins TRBV29-1 and TRBJ1-1, with D uncertain. The CDR3 length is 11 residues. The germline V gene encodes CDR1 SQVTM and CDR2 ANQGSEA. V gave up 2 bases and J gave up 8 bases, with 9 bases separating them. The CDR3: CSVERGGEAFF. The CDR3 DNA sequence: TGCAGCGTTGAACGAGGAGGAGAAGCTTTCTTT.

The V gene is TRBV18, the J gene TRBJ1-2; D remains unclear. The ends were cut back, 2 bases at V and 3 bases at J, with 19 bases in the middle. The CDR3 length is 17 residues. The germline gives CDR1 KGHSH, CDR2 LQKENI. CDR3 protein: CASSPYGRSSRDYGYTF. CDR3 in DNA: TGTGCCAGCTCACCATATGGTAGATCCTCGAGGGACTATGGCTACACCTTC.

There are a few counts of this clone. The J gene is TRBJ2-1, the V gene TRBV19; D possibly corresponds to TRBD1 (6 bases). The CDR3 extends over 16 amino acids. In germline, CDR1 is LNHDA, CDR2 SQIVND (reference sequence). V was clipped by 4 bases and J by 3 bases, with 16 bases between them. CDR3 sequence reads: CASSKQGVGGYNEQFF. In DNA, the CDR3 is TGTGCCAGTAGTAAACAGGGAGTAGGGGGCTACAATGAGCAGTTCTTC. Looking up the rest from reference TRBV19 and TRBJ2-1 gives the full variable domain: DGGITQSPKYLFRKEGQNVTLSCEQNLNHDAMYWYRQDPGQGLRLIYYSQIVNDFQKGDIAEGYSVSREKKESFPLTVTSAQKNPTAFYLCASSKQGVGGYNEQFFGPGTRLTVL.

The chain couples TRBV9 to TRBJ2-7, with D possibly TRBD1 on 6 matching bases. The germline V and J ends were trimmed by 3 bases and 2 bases, with 18 bases remaining between them. Looked up from germline, CDR1 is SGDLS and CDR2 is YYNGEE. The CDR3 length is 16 residues. Here the CDR3 reads CASSATRQATTYEQYF. The CDR3 bases are TGTGCCAGCAGCGCGACGCGACAGGCGACTACCTACGAGCAGTACTTC.

The CDR3, as DNA: TGTGCCAGCAGCTTGGGGCGGGCGATTACCTACGAGCAGTACTTC. It is translated as CASSLGRAITYEQYF. The chain joins TRBV5-4 to TRBJ2-5; tentatively, D is TRBD2 (5 bases). The J call is uncertain, as TRBJ2-7 better fits the DNA end. Germline CDR1 is SGHNT and CDR2 is YYREEE (reference sequence). This CDR3 is 15 amino acids long.

V is TRBV6-5 and J is TRBJ2-5; D is unclear. The DNA end lines up better with TRBJ2-7; the J call may be wrong. CDR1 and CDR2 (germline): MNHEY, SVGAGI. This CDR3 is built from 14 residues. For the CDR3, the DNA is TGTGCCAGCAGTTACGAACCTGCCCCCTACGAGCAGTACTTC. This codes for CASSYEPAPYEQYF.